Sequencing of this TCR beta chain was carried out in a study of cytotoxic CD8 clonotypes in ibrutinib-treated CLL. For the study at large: The patient breakdown showed roughly 10 relapsed/refractory and around 16 treatment-naive cases, with some 18 IGHV unmutated.

The repertoire was sequenced with immunoSEQ multiplex PCR; TCRdb's copy has only in-frame clones and lacks some. The data show approximately 91,000 clones, roughly 80% seen once. Trimming removed 0 bases from V and 2 bases from J, with 7 bases in between. This CDR3 contains 15 residues. The germline V gene encodes CDR1 ENHRY and CDR2 SYGVKD. This material consisted of PBMCs, taken after 12 months of ibrutinib treatment. The clonotype originates from a human donor with chronic lymphocytic leukemia. V gene TRBV10-3 combines with J gene TRBJ2-2; D gene uncertain. CDR3 DNA sequence: TGTGCCATCAGTGAGTCCGTCCTCAACACCGGGGAGCTGTTTTTT. Translation: CAISESVLNTGELFF.